This TCR beta chain was captured by sequencing in a study of cytomegalovirus exposure and HLA in healthy donors. The CDR3 consists of 16 residues. CDR1 is MGHRA, CDR2 YSYEKL, per germline. Primers: 60 Vbeta forward and 13 Jbeta reverse. Here immunoSEQ multiplex PCR was the method, and the copy in TCRdb shows in-frame clones only, minus some. This table holds 160,000 or so clones, approximately 80% found once. The source is a man aged 25-45 years in good health and CMV-seronegative. V and J are TRBV4-1 and TRBJ2-5; weak D call: TRBD1 (5 bases). The J call may be in error: the DNA end matches TRBJ2-7 better. The sequencing input was PBMCs. The CDR3 loop is CASSQESGHLPYEQYF. DNA for the CDR3: TGCGCCAGCAGCCAAGAATCAGGACACCTTCCCTACGAGCAGTACTTC.